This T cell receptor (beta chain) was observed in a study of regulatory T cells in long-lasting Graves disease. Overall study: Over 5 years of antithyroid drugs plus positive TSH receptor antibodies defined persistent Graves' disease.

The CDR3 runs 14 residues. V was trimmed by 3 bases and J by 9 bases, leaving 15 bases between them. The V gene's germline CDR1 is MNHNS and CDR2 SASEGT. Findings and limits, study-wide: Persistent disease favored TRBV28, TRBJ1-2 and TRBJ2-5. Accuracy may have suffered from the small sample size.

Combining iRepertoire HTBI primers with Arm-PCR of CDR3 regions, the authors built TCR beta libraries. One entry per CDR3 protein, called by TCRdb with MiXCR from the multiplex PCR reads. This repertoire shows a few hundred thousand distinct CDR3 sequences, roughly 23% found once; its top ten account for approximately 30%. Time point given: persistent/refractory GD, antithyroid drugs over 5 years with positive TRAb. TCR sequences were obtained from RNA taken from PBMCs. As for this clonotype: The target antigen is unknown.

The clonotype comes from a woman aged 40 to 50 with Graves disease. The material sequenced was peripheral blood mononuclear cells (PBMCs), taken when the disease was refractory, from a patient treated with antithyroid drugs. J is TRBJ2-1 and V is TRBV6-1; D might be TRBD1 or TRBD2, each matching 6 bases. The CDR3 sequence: CASSDGGLWAEQFF. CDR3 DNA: TGTGCCAGCAGTGATGGGGGGCTTTGGGCTGAGCAGTTCTTC.